Below are 26 T cell receptor beta chains sequenced from a single sample in a study of beta chain features in type 1 diabetes. As every portion of the isolated RNA was reverse transcribed, the sequencing read expressed TCRB transcripts. The table came from immunoSEQ multiplex PCR; TCRdb's copy has only in-frame clones and leaves some out. There are 300,000 or so clones in the sample; around 8.5% occur only once, and roughly 1% lies in the top ten. Which antigens these TCRs recognize remains unknown. Findings and limits, study-wide: Type 1 diabetes patients had moderately but significantly shorter TCRB CDR3s in all four CD4+ subsets.

The sample comprised central memory CD4+ T cells from blood. Receptor source: a man aged 25-45 years with type 1 diabetes.

This clone was seen repeatedly, ten times or more. The chain couples TRBV15 to TRBJ2-3, with 8 bases that match TRBD2. V shed 1 base and J 5 bases; nucleotides not matched to a gene: 8. CDR1 and CDR2 (germline): LNHNV, YYDKDF (reference sequence). The length of the CDR3 is 16 residues. CDR3 sequence: CATSRGAGASGDTQYF. Here the CDR3 DNA reads TGTGCCACCAGCAGAGGAGCGGGGGCTTCAGGAGATACGCAGTATTTT.

There are a few counts of this clone. The rearrangement links TRBV5-1 to TRBJ2-1; D gene unclear. The CDR3 sequence is 13 residues long. The V gene lost 0 bases and the J gene lost 5 bases, with 6 bases spanning the gap. Germline V gives CDR1 SGHRS, CDR2 YFSETQ. As DNA, the CDR3 is TGCGCCAGCAGCTTGGGCATACACAATGAGCAGTTCTTC. Translated, it gives CASSLGIHNEQFF.

The gene calls are TRBV15 and TRBJ2-1; 9 nucleotides match TRBD1. The CDR3 sequence is 16 residues long. Unmatched junction bases numbered 9, after V lost 5 bases and J lost 4 bases. Germline V CDR1 and CDR2: LNHNV, YYDKDF (reference sequence). This CDR3 is CATSGTGTGHYNEQFF. The CDR3 DNA follows: TGTGCCACCAGCGGTACCGGGACAGGGCATTACAATGAGCAGTTCTTC.

This clone has at least ten counts. The rearrangement links TRBV10-3 to TRBJ2-7, with 8 bases that match TRBD2. The CDR3 runs 12 residues. Germline V gene data show CDR1 as ENHRY and CDR2 as SYGVKD. V trimming: 10 bases; J trimming: 5 bases; junction bases outside the gene matches: 7. The CDR3 coding sequence is TGTGCCAGCTCCGGGACTAGGGACGAGCAGTACTTC. Protein sequence: CASSGTRDEQYF.

There are a few counts of this clone. The rearrangement links TRBV20-1 to TRBJ1-2; D uncertain. The CDR3 spans 11 residues. The ends were cut back, 6 bases at V and 8 bases at J, with 13 bases in the middle. The germline V gene encodes CDR1 DFQATT and CDR2 SNEGSKA (reference sequence). CDR3 residues: CSADLVGGYTF. The CDR3 DNA sequence: TGCAGTGCCGACCTCGTGGGGGGCTACACCTTC.

The J gene is TRBJ2-5, the V gene TRBV10-3; tentatively, D is TRBD1 (6 bases). V dropped 7 bases and J dropped 2 bases, with 11 bases sitting between them. Germline V gene data show CDR1 as ENHRY and CDR2 as SYGVKD. This CDR3 is built from 13 residues. The CDR3 protein is CAIKGQQQETQYF. As DNA, the CDR3 is TGTGCCATCAAGGGACAACAACAAGAGACCCAGTACTTC.

In this sample, this clone turned up a few times. The CDR3, as DNA: TGTGCCAGCAGTGACAACTCTGGGGCCAACGTCCTGACTTTC. Amino acids: CASSDNSGANVLTF. The chain employs TRBV6-4 and TRBJ2-6, with D unclear. V lost 2 bases, J lost 0 bases, and 2 bases lay in between. CDR1 and CDR2 (germline): MRHNA, SNTAGT. The CDR3 has 14 residues.

This chain uses TRBV29-1 with TRBJ1-1; D is perhaps TRBD1 (5 bases). Germline CDR1 reads SQVTM; CDR2 reads ANQGSEA. Trimming took 8 bases from V and 5 from J, leaving 21 bases between them. The CDR3 is made up of 14 amino acids. The CDR3 sequence is CSLHSAGRGTEAFF. As DNA, the CDR3 is TGCAGCTTACATTCTGCGGGGCGCGGTACTGAAGCTTTCTTT. Complete variable domain (other parts from reference TRBV29-1 and TRBJ1-1): SAVISQKPSRDICQRGTSLTIQCQVDSQVTMMFWYRQQPGQSLTLIATANQGSEATYESGFVIDKFPISRPNLTFSTLTVSNMSPEDSSIYLCSLHSAGRGTEAFFGQGTRLTVV.

The rearrangement uses TRBV2 and TRBJ2-7, with 11 positions matching TRBD1. V lost 7 bases to trimming and J lost 3 bases; unmatched junction nucleotides: 5. The CDR3 is made up of 14 amino acids. Germline values: CDR1 SNHLY, CDR2 FYNNEI. For the CDR3, the DNA is TGTGCCAGCACCCCGGGACAGGGGGGCTACGAGCAGTACTTC. It codes for CASTPGQGGYEQYF.

This clone was seen a handful of times. The chain carries TRBV5-1 and TRBJ2-3; possibly TRBD1 for D (5 bases). This CDR3 is 16 amino acids long. CDR1 and CDR2 (germline): SGHRS, YFSETQ. Trimming took 0 bases from V and 0 from J, leaving 11 bases between them. CDR3 nucleotide sequence: TGCGCCAGCAGCTTGGCCACGACAGAGAGCACAGATACGCAGTATTTT. It is translated as CASSLATTESTDTQYF.

A few counts support this clone. V usage is TRBV18 and J usage is TRBJ1-1; D unclear. Trimming took 4 bases from V and 1 from J, leaving 7 bases between them. The germline gives CDR1 KGHSH, CDR2 LQKENI. The CDR3 runs 13 residues. This chain's CDR3 is CASSLQRNTEAFF. The CDR3 DNA reads as TGTGCCAGCTCACTGCAGAGGAACACTGAAGCTTTCTTT.

Worth noting for this clone: A read error may be the cause here, since a much bigger clone is one base away. The V call is TRBV7-9, the J call TRBJ2-3; weak D call: TRBD1 (5 bases). In germline, CDR1 is SEHNR, CDR2 FQNEAQ (reference sequence). The CDR3 contains 15 residues. This CDR3 is CATSPPGQGADTQYF. DNA of the CDR3: TGTGCCACCAGCCCCCCGGGCCAAGGGGCAGATACGCAGTATTTT.

The rearrangement uses TRBV7-9 and TRBJ1-5, with 8 bases identical to TRBD1. Trimming cost V 5 bases and J 2 bases; bases outside gene matches: 8. The CDR3 is 16 residues long. The germline V gene has CDR1 SEHNR and CDR2 FQNEAQ (reference sequence). CDR3 in DNA: TGTGCCAGCAGCGATCAGGGGGCGGCAGGCAATCAGCCCCAGCATTTT. Translation: CASSDQGAAGNQPQHF.

This clone was found a few times. This rearrangement joins TRBV2 to TRBJ1-1, with 9 bases lining up with TRBD1. Germline V gives CDR1 SNHLY, CDR2 FYNNEI. V lost 6 bases and J lost 1; bases outside the gene matches: 3. The CDR3 has 14 amino acids. CDR3 protein: CASSRQGENTEAFF. Written as DNA, the CDR3 is TGTGCCAGCAGCAGACAGGGGGAGAACACTGAAGCTTTCTTT.

The rearrangement links TRBV11-3 to TRBJ2-1, with D possibly being TRBD1 or TRBD2 (5 bases each). This CDR3 has 12 amino acids. The V end lost 5 bases, the J end lost 7 bases, and 9 bases lay between the germline ends. Per germline, CDR1 SGHNT and CDR2 YENEEA. CDR3 nucleotides: TGTGCCAGCAGCCCCAGGGAGAATGAGCAGTTCTTC. This gives the protein CASSPRENEQFF.

This clone has just a few counts. J is TRBJ1-1 and V is TRBV2; the D is unclear. Germline V gene lookup returns CDR1 SNHLY and CDR2 FYNNEI. The V gene lost 4 bases and the J gene lost 4 bases, with 10 bases spanning the gap. The length of the CDR3 is 13 residues. CDR3 coding DNA: TGTGCCAGCAGTGGCGCGGGGATCACTGAAGCTTTCTTT. Its protein product is CASSGAGITEAFF.

This clone appeared a few times. The chain links TRBV4-3 to TRBJ1-2; no firm D call. CDR3 length: 13 residues. The ends were cut back, 4 bases at V and 2 bases at J, with 8 bases in the middle. From germline, CDR1 is LGHNA and CDR2 YSLEER. The CDR3 loop reads CASSRDQNYGYTF. CDR3 DNA sequence: TGCGCCAGCAGCCGAGATCAGAACTATGGCTACACCTTC.

This clone was recorded once. A much larger clonotype is one base distant, so this may be a read error. The chain carries TRBV5-1 and TRBJ2-7; TRBD1 matches 7 bases. This CDR3 region has 13 residues. Looked up from germline, CDR1 is SGHRS and CDR2 is YFSETQ. Trimming removed 3 bases from V and 1 base from J; junction bases left unmatched: 1. Here the CDR3 DNA reads TGCGCCAGCAGCTGGGACAGTTCCTACGAGCAGTACTTC. Translating gives CASSWDSSYEQYF.

This clone has a count of ten or more. The chain has TRBV9 and TRBJ1-4, with no clear D. The V gene's germline CDR1 is SGDLS and CDR2 YYNGEE. Trimming stripped 4 bases from V and 3 bases from J, with 13 bases between. This CDR3 region has 15 residues. CDR3 sequence reads: CASSPFGSANEKLFF. Written as DNA, the CDR3 is TGTGCCAGCAGCCCCTTTGGGTCGGCTAATGAAAAACTGTTTTTT.

The chain links TRBV18 to TRBJ2-7; D is possibly TRBD1 (5 bases). Looked up from germline, CDR1 is KGHSH and CDR2 is LQKENI. The CDR3 loop spans 14 amino acids. Trimming shortened V by 2 bases and J by 4 bases, and 12 bases separated the two germline ends. The CDR3 here is CASSPGANGYEQYF. CDR3 nucleotides: TGTGCCAGCTCACCAGGGGCCAACGGATACGAGCAGTACTTC.

This clone has more than one count but fewer than ten. The CDR3 DNA reads TGCAGCGTTGAATCACCCCCGGGAACCGGGGAGCTGTTTTTT. This sequence encodes CSVESPPGTGELFF. V and J are TRBV29-1 and TRBJ2-2; possible D gene TRBD2, 5 bases. Trimming cost V 2 bases and J 5 bases, with 12 bases left between them. Germline CDR1 reads SQVTM; CDR2 reads ANQGSEA. The CDR3 is 14 amino acids.

This clone has a handful of counts. The chain is built from TRBV6-5 and TRBJ1-3; TRBD1 might be the D (6 bases). V was pared by 7 bases and J by 4 bases, with 11 bases between. CDR1 is MNHEY and CDR2 is SVGAGI in the germline V gene. The CDR3 contains 13 residues. CDR3 sequence (DNA): TGTGCCAGCAAGGGACAATCAGGAAACACCATATATTTT. Protein: CASKGQSGNTIYF.

CDR3 nucleotide sequence: TGTGCCAGCAGCCATTTCGGAACGGGAAAGTTCTTC. Protein product: CASSHFGTGKFF. The J gene is TRBJ2-1, the V gene TRBV6-6, with D possibly TRBD2 on 5 matching bases. Germline V CDR1 and CDR2: MNHNY, SVGAGI (reference sequence). V gave up 6 bases and J gave up 14 bases, with 17 bases separating them. The CDR3 is 12 amino acids.

V usage is TRBV7-2 and J usage is TRBJ2-7, with a weak D call TRBD1 (5 bases). Germline V CDR1 and CDR2: SGHTA, FQGNSA. The CDR3 contains 15 residues. V lost 2 bases and J 6 bases, leaving 17 bases between the germline ends. The CDR3 protein is CASSLFESAGIEQYF. For the CDR3, the DNA is TGTGCCAGCAGCTTATTCGAGTCGGCAGGGATCGAGCAGTACTTC.

In this sample, this clone turned up many times. It is unclear where the CDR3 begins or ends on the DNA, so no DNA is shown, and the CDR3 is as TCRdb lists it. This chain uses TRBV21-1 with TRBJ1-6; the table's D call TRBD1 went unverified against the DNA. TRBV21-1 constitutes a pseudogene. The CDR3 contains 16 residues when both ends are counted. CDR3: CASSKVGRGTSSPLHF.

This clone was counted only a few times. The chain is built from TRBV9 and TRBJ1-2; 7 nucleotides line up with TRBD1. The CDR3 covers 15 residues. V was pared by 4 bases and J by 5 bases, with 11 bases of the junction left unmatched. Germline assignment: CDR1 SGDLS and CDR2 YYNGEE. The CDR3 here is CASSLLTGSPYGYTF. The CDR3 DNA follows: TGTGCCAGCAGCTTACTGACAGGGTCCCCATATGGCTACACCTTC.